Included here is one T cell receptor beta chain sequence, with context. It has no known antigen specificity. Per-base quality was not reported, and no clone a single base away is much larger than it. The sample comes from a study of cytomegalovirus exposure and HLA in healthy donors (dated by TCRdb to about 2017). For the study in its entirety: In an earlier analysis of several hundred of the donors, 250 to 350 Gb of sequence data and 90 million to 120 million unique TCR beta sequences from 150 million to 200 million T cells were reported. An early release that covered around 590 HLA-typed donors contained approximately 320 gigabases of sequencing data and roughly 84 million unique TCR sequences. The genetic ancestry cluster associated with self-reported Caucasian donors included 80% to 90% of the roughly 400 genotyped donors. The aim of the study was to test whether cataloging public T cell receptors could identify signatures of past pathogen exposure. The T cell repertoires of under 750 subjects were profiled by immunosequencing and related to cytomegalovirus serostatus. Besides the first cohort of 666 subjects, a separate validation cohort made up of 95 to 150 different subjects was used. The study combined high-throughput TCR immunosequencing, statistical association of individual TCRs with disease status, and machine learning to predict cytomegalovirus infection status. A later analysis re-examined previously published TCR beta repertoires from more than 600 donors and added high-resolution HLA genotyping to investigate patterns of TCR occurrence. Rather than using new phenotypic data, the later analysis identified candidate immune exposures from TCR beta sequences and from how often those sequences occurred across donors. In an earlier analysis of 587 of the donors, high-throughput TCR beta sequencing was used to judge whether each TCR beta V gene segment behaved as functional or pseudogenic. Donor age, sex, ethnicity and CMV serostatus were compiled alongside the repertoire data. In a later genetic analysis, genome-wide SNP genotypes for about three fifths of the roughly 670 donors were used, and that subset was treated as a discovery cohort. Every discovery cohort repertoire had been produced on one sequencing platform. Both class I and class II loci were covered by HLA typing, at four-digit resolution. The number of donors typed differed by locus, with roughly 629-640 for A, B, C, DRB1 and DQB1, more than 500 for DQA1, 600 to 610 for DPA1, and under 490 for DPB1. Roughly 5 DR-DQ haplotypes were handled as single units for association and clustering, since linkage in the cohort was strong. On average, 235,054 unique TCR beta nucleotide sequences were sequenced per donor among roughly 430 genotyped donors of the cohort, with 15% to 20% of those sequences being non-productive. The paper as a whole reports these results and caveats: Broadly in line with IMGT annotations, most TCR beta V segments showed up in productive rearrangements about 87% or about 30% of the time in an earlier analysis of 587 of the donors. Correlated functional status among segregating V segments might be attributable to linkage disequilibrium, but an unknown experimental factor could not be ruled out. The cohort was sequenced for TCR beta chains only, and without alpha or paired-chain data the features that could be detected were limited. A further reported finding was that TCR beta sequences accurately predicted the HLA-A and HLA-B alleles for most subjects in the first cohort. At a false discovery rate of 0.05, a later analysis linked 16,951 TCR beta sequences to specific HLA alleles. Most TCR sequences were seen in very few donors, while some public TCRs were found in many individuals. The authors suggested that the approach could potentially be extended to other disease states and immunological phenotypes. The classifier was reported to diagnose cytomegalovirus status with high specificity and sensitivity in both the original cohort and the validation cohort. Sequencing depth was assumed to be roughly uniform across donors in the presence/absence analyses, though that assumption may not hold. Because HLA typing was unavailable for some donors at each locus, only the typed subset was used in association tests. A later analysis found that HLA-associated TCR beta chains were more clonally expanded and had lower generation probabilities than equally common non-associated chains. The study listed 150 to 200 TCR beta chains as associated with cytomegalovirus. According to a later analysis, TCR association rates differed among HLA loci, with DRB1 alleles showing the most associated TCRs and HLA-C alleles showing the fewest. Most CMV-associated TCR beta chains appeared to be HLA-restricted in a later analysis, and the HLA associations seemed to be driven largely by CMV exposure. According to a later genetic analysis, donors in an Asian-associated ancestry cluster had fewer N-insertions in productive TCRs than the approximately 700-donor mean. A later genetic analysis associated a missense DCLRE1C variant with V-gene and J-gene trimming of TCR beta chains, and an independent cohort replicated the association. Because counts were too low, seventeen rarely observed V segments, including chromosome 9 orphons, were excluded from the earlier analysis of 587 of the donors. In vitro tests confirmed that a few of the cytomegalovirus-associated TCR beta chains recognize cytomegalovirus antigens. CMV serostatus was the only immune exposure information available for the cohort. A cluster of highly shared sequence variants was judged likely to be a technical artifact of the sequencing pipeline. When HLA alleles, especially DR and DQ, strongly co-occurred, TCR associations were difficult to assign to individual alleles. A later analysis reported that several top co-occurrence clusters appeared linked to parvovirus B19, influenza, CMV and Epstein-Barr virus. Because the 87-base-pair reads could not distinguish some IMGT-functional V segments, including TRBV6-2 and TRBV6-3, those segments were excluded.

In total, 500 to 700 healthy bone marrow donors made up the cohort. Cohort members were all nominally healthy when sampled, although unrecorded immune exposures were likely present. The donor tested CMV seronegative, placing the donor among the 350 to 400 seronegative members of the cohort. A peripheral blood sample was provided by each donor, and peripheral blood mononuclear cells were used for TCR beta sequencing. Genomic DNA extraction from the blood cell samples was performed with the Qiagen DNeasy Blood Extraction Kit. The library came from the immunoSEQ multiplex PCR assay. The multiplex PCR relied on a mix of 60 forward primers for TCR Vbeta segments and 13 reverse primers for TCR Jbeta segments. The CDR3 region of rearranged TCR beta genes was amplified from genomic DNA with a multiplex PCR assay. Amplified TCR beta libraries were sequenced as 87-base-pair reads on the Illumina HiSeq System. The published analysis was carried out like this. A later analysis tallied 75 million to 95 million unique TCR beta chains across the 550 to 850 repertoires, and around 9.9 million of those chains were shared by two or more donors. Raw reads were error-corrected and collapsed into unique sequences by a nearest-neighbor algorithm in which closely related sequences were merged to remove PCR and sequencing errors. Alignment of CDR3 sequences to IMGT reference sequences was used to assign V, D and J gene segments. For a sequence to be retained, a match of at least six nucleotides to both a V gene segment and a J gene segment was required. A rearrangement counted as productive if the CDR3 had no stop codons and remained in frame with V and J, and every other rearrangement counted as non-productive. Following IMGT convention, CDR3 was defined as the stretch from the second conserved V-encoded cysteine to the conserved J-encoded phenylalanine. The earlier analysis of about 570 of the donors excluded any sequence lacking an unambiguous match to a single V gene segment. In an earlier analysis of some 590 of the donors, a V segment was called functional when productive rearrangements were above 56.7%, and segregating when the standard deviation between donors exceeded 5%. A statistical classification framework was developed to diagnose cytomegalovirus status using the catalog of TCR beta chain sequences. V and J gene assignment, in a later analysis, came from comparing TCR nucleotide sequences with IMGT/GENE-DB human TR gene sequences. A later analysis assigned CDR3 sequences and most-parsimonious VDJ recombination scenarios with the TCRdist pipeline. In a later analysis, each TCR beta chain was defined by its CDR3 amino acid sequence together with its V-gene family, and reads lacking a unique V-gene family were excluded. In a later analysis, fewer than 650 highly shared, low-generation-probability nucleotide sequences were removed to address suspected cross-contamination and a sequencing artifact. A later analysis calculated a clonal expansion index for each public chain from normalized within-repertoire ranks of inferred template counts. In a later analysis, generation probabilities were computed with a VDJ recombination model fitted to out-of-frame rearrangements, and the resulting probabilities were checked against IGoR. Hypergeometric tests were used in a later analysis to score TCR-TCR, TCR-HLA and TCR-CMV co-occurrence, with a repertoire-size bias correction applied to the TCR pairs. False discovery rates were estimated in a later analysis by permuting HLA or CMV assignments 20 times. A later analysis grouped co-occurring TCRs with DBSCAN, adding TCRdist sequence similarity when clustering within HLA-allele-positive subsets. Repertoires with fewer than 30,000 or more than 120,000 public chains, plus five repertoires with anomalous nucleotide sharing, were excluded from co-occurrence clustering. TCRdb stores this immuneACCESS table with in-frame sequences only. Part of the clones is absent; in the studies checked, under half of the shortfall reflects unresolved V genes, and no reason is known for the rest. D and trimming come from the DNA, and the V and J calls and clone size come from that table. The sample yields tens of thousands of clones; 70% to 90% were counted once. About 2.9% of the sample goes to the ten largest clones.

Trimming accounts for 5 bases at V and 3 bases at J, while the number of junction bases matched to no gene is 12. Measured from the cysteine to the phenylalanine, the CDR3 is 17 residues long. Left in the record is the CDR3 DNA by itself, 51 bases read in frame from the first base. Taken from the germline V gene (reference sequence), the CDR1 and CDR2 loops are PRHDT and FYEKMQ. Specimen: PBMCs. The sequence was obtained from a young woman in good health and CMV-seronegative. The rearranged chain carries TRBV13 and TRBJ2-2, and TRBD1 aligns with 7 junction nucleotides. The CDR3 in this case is CASSHVGKQGDTGELFF. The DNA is TGTGCCAGCAGCCACGTGGGAAAGCAGGGGGACACCGGGGAGCTGTTTTTT.